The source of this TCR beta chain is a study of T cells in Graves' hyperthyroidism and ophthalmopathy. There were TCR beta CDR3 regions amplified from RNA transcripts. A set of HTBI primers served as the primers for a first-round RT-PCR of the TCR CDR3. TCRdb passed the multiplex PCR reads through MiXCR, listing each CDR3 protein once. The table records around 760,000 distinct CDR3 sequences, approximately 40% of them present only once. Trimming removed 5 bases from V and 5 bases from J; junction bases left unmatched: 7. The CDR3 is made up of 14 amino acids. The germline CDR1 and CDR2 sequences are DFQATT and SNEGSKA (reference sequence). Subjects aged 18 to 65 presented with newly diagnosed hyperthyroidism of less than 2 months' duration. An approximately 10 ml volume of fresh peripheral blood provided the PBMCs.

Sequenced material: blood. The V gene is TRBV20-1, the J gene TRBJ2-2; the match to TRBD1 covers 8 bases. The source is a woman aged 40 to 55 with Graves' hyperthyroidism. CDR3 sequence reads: CSASPGQVTGELFF. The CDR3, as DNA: TGCAGTGCTTCGCCGGGACAGGTGACCGGGGAGCTGTTTTTT.